This T cell receptor beta chain was observed in a study of blood T cell repertoires in COVID-19. Across the study: Samples came from the United States, Italy and Spain, spanning acute and convalescent COVID-19.

V gave up 1 base and J gave up 5 bases; unmatched junction bases: 13. This CDR3 is built from 18 residues. Germline CDR1 reads SGHDN; CDR2 reads FVKESK. All enrollees were about 18 to 89 years old and from about 25 US areas. Original handling: Counts of nucleated cells, estimated from reference gene primer amplification, were obtained. TCRdb's table, derived via immunoSEQ multiplex PCR, lists solely in-frame clones and lacks some. V and J calls and clone size are those listed in that table; D and trimming were worked out from the DNA. The sample has about 240,000 clones, around 87% seen once; the top ten hold less than 4%.

Material: PBMCs or T cells enriched from blood (not recorded which). This receptor was taken from a woman aged 40 to 55 with acute COVID-19. The chain carries TRBV14 and TRBJ2-5, with 10 bases that match TRBD2. CDR3 sequence reads: CASSQALSSGSLLETQYF. The CDR3 DNA reads TGTGCCAGCAGCCAAGCTCTGTCTAGCGGGAGTCTTCTGGAGACCCAGTACTTC.